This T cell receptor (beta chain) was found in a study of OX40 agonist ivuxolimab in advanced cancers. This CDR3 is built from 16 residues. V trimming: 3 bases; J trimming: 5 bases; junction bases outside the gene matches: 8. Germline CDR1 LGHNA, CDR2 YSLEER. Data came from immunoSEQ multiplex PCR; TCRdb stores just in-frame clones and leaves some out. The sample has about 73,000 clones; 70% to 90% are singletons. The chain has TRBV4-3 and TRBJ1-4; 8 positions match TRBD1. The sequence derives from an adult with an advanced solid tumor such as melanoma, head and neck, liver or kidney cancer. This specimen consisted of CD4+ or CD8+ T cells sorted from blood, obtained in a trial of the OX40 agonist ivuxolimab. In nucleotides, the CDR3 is TGCGCCAGCAGCCAGAACCTGGGACAGGTGAATGAAAAACTGTTTTTT. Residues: CASSQNLGQVNEKLFF.